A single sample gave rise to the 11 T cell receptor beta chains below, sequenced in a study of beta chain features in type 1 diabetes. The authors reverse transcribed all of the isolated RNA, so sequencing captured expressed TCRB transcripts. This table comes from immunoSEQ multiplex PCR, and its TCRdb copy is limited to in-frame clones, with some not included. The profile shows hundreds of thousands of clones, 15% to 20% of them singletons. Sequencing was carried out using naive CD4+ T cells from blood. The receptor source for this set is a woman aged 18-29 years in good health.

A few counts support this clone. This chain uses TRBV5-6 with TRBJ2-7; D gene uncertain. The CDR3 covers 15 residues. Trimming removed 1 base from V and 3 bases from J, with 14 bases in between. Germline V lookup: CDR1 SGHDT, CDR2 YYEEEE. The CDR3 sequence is CASSLIGQAHYEQYF. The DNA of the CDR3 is TGTGCCAGCAGCTTGATAGGGCAGGCACACTACGAGCAGTACTTC.

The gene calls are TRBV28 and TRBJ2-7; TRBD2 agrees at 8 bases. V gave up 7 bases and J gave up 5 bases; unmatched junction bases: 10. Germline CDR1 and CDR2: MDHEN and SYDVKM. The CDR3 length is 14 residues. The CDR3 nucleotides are TGTGCCAGCAATACCCCGGGAGGGATCCACGAGCAGTACTTC. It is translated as CASNTPGGIHEQYF.

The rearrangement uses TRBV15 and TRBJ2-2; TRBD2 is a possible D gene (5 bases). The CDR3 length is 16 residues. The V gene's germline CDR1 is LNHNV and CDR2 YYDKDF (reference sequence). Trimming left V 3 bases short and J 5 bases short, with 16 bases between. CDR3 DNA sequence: TGTGCCACCAGCAGGAGGACTTCCCCGGGAACCGGGGAGCTGTTTTTT. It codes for CATSRRTSPGTGELFF.

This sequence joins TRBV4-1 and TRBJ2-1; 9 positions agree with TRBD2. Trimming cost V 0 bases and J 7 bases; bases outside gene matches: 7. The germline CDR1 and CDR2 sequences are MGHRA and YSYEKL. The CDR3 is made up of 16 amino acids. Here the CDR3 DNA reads TGCGCCAGCAGCCAAGATCACCCTAGCGGGGCGAATGAGCAGTTCTTC. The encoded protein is CASSQDHPSGANEQFF.

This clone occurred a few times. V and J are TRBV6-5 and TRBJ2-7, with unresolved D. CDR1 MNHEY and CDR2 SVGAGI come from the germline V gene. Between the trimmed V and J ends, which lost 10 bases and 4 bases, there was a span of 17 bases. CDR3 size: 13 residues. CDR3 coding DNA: TGTGCCATGGCCCCGAGTGTTAGGTACGAGCAGTACTTC. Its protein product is CAMAPSVRYEQYF.

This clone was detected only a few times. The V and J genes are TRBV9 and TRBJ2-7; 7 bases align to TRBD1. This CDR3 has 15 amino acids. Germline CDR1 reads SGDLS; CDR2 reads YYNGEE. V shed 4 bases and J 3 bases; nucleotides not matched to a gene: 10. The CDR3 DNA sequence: TGTGCCAGCAGCCCCATCGGGGACAGCCGCTACGAGCAGTACTTC. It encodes CASSPIGDSRYEQYF.

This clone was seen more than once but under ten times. The CDR3 coding sequence is TGTGCCACCGGGCGGGGGGCCCCCTACGAGCAGTACTTC. This translates into CATGRGAPYEQYF. The rearrangement joins TRBV15 to TRBJ2-7; 8 positions match TRBD2. CDR1 and CDR2 from the germline V gene are LNHNV and YYDKDF (reference sequence). With V trimmed by 8 bases and J by 2 bases, 5 bases remained unmatched. This CDR3 is 13 amino acids long.

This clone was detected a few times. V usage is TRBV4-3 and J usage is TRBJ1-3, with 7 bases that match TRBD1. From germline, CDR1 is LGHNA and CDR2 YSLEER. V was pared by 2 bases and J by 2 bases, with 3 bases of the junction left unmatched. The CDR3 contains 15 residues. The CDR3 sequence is CASSQLGQAGNTIYF. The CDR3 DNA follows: TGCGCCAGCAGCCAACTTGGACAGGCTGGAAACACCATATATTTT.

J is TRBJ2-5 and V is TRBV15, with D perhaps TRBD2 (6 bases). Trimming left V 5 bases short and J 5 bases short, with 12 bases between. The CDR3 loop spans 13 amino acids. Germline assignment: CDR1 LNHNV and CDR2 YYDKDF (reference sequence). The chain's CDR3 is CATSRDLPETQYF. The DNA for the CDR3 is TGTGCCACCAGCCGGGACTTGCCGGAGACCCAGTACTTC.

This CDR3 is CASSLAPGRVNEQFF. CDR3 nucleotide sequence: TGTGCCAGCAGCTTGGCACCCGGGAGGGTCAATGAGCAGTTCTTC. The chain couples TRBV5-4 to TRBJ2-1; 8 bases align to TRBD2. Germline assignment: CDR1 SGHNT and CDR2 YYREEE (reference sequence). The CDR3 extends over 15 amino acids. V shed 0 bases, J shed 6 bases, and the junction held 5 bases outside the gene matches. The full variable domain, completed using reference TRBV5-4 and TRBJ2-1, is ETGVTQSPTHLIKTRGQQVTLRCSSQSGHNTVSWYQQALGQGPQFIFQYYREEENGRGNFPPRFSGLQFPNYSSELNVNALELDDSALYLCASSLAPGRVNEQFFGPGTRLTVL.

CDR3 sequence: CASSYESGSSYEQYF. CDR3 in DNA: TGTGCCAGCAGTTACGAGTCGGGGAGCTCCTACGAGCAGTACTTC. The V gene is TRBV6-6, the J gene TRBJ2-7, with D tentatively TRBD2 (5 bases). The CDR3 loop spans 15 amino acids. Germline V gene data show CDR1 as MNHNY and CDR2 as SVGAGI (reference sequence). With 2 bases removed from V and 0 bases from J, the gap between germline ends came to 11 bases.